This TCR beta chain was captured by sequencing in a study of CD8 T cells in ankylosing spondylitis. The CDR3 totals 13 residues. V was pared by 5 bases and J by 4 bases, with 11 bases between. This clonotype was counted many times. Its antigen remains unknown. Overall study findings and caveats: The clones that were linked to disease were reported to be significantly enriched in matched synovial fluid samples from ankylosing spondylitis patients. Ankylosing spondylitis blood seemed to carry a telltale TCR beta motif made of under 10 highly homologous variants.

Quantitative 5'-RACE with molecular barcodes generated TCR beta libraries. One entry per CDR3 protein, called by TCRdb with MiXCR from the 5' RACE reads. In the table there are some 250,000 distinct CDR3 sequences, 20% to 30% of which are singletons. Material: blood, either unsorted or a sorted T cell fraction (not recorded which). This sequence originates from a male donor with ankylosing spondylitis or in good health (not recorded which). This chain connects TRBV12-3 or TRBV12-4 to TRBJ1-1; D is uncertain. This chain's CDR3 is CASSLKSVTEAFF. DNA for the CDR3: TGTGCCAGCAGTCTTAAATCGGTCACTGAAGCTTTCTTT.